Listed below are T cell receptor beta chains from one sample, sequenced in a study of tumor-infiltrating lymphocytes in primary liver carcinoma. TCRdb passed the multiplex PCR reads through MiXCR, listing each CDR3 protein once. The table records 200,000 or so distinct CDR3 sequences, less than 70% of them present only once. The sequencing input was peripheral blood. The source is a woman aged 55-69 years with primary liver carcinoma and hepatitis B virus infection. Both conserved end residues are part of each CDR3. D genes are given only for firm matches. Clone size is shown for a subset of rows, as once, few, many or a class of expanded clone.

v_gene,d_gene,abundance,j_gene,CDR3nt,CDR3aa
TRBV6-1,-,many,TRBJ1-1,TGTGCCAGCAGTGAAATAAGGGGTACCACTGAAGCTTTCTTT,CASSEIRGTTEAFF
TRBV11-1,-,-,TRBJ2-1,TGTGCCAGCAGCTTAGGGCAGGGGCCCTACGATGAGCAGTCCTTC,CASSLGQGPYDEQSF
TRBV5-6,TRBD2,-,TRBJ2-3,TGTGCCAGCAGCTTCCGACTAGCGGGAGCCACAGATACGCAGTATTTT,CASSFRLAGATDTQYF
TRBV11-1,-,once,TRBJ2-2,TGTGCCGGCAGCTCGAACATTAACACCGGGGAGCTGTTTTTT,CAGSSNINTGELFF
TRBV4-1,-,-,TRBJ2-3,TGCGGCAGCAGAGACAGTCTTAGCACAGGTACGCAGTATTTT,CGSRDSLSTGTQYF
TRBV11-3,-,-,TRBJ2-7,TGTGCCAGCAGCTTAAATTCAGCCAGGGCACTCTACGGGCAGTACTTC,CASSLNSARALYGQYF
TRBV11-2,TRBD2,-,TRBJ2-1,TGTGCCAGCAACCCAAACGGCCTGACTAGCGGGAGTCGTATTCATGAGCAATTCTTC,CASNPNGLTSGSRIHEQFF
TRBV7-9,TRBD1,few,TRBJ2-7,TGTGCCAGCAGCTTAGCTTCGTCACCGGGGACAGGGTTTTACTACGAGCAGTACTTC,CASSLASSPGTGFYYEQYF
TRBV12-3/TRBV12-4,TRBD2,many,TRBJ2-1,TGTGCCAGCAGTCCTCCGGGACTAGAATACAATGAGCAGTTCTTC,CASSPPGLEYNEQFF
TRBV5-5,TRBD1,many,TRBJ2-5,TGTGCCAGCAGAGACGGGACAGGGCAAGAGACCCAGTACTTC,CASRDGTGQETQYF
TRBV11-2,-,-,TRBJ2-1,TGTGCCAACAGCTTTATGCTGGGTAACTCCTACAATGAGCAGTTCTTC,CANSFMLGNSYNEQFF
TRBV4-1,-,many,TRBJ2-5,TGCGCCAGCAGCCAAGAACCCAGGAAGTTTCCCCCTGGCCAAGAGACCCAGTACTTC,CASSQEPRKFPPGQETQYF
TRBV11-2,-,-,TRBJ2-1,TGTGCCAGCAGCTTAGCGGGAGAGCCACTCGAGCAGTTCTTC,CASSLAGEPLEQFF
TRBV29-1,TRBD2,-,TRBJ2-7,TGCAGCGTTGAAGCCCCCGAGACTAGCGGGAGGGCTTCAGGCGAGCAGTATTTC,CSVEAPETSGRASGEQYF
TRBV11-2,-,-,TRBJ2-2,TGCGCCAGCAGCCCTCCGCAAGGACCGACCAGGGGGCTGTTTTTT,CASSPPQGPTRGLFF
TRBV12-1,-,few,TRBJ1-1,TGTGCCAGCAGCTTTGAGGGGACAGGGGCGAACACTGAAGCTTTCTTT,CASSFEGTGANTEAFF
TRBV13,-,many,TRBJ2-2,TGTGCCAGCAGCTTACGGGCTCCTAACACCGGGGAGCTGTTTTTT,CASSLRAPNTGELFF
TRBV5-4,-,few,TRBJ2-3,TGTGCCAGCAGCTTGTCCTCGCTCTGGGGGGATATTACGCAGTATTTT,CASSLSSLWGDITQYF
TRBV11-2,-,-,TRBJ2-6,TGTGCCAGCAGCTCCAACACACCGGGTCTGGTGGTCTCTGGGGCCAACGTCCTGACTTTC,CASSSNTPGLVVSGANVLTF
TRBV7-9,-,once,TRBJ2-7,TGTGCCAGTACTCGCTCCTACGAGCAGTACTTC,CASTRSYEQYF
TRBV29-1,TRBD1,few,TRBJ2-1,TGCAGCGGAACCGGGACAGGGCTGAACAATGAGCGGTTCTTC,CSGTGTGLNNERFF
TRBV5-1,-,-,TRBJ1-1,TGCGCCAGCAGCTTGGCGGCGGCCCTAGCGAACACTGAAGCTTTCTTT,CASSLAAALANTEAFF
TRBV5-4,-,few,TRBJ2-5,TGTGCCAGCAGCCCGGATGGGGGGCAACAAGAGACCCAGTACTTC,CASSPDGGQQETQYF
TRBV5-1,TRBD2,-,TRBJ2-3,TGCGCCAGCAGCTCGACCGGGAGGGTTTTAGATACGCAGTATTTT,CASSSTGRVLDTQYF
TRBV6-6,TRBD2,-,TRBJ2-3,TGTGCCAGCAGACAGACTAGCGGACCAAGCACAGATACGCAGTATTTT,CASRQTSGPSTDTQYF
TRBV5-4,-,-,TRBJ2-1,TGTGCCAGCAGCACCGGGGGAGGCTCCTACAGTGAGCAGTTCTTC,CASSTGGGSYSEQFF
TRBV11-2,TRBD1,medium-sized,TRBJ1-1,TGTGCCAGCAGCCCCGTCGACAGGGTCCCTGAAGCTTTCTTT,CASSPVDRVPEAFF
TRBV24-1,-,-,TRBJ2-2,TGTGCCACCCAGACTGCCGCGAACACCGGGGAGCTGTTTTTT,CATQTAANTGELFF
TRBV29-1,TRBD1,-,TRBJ1-2,TGCAGCGTTGAAGTGATGCCGGGACAGGGAAACTATGGCTATACCTTC,CSVEVMPGQGNYGYTF
TRBV27,TRBD1,once,TRBJ1-2,TGTGCCAGCAGTTTAGAGGGGGCCGGGGGCTACACCTTC,CASSLEGAGGYTF